This TCR beta chain derives from a study of human T cells and chemical hapten exposure. Across the study: Readings were taken at 6 days from patch tests that had applied 0.01% DPC to the upper back. A patient group, mainly female, showed alopecia areata, totalis or universalis.

Time point: patch test 1, 2 weeks after DPC sensitization. This sample's treatment: therapeutic diphenylcyclopropenone sensitization with weekly scalp DPC. Every donor had alopecia and was 18 to 70 years old; all were suitable for DPC. MiXCR, applied by TCRdb to the RACE reads, yields one record per CDR3 protein. The sample yields some 83,000 distinct CDR3 sequences, around a tenth seen once. Germline CDR1 is SGHAT and CDR2 is FQNNGV. V dropped 5 bases and J dropped 4; count of bases not matched to a gene: 6. The CDR3 extends over 15 amino acids. The chain links TRBV11-2 to TRBJ2-1; TRBD1 aligns across 9 bases. The sample here was whole blood, taken in connection with sensitization to the hapten diphenylcyclopropenone (DPC). This sequence was found in a woman between 50 and 59 years old with alopecia areata. Some clones in this sample may be carry-over from other donors' samples. CDR3 in amino acids: CASSPGTGTYNEQFF. Written as DNA, the CDR3 is TGTGCCAGCAGCCCCGGGACAGGGACTTACAATGAGCAGTTCTTC.